These T cell receptor beta chains were read from a single sample in a study of blood T cell repertoires in COVID-19. Measured with immunoSEQ multiplex PCR; TCRdb has only the in-frame clones, and not every one. The data contain fewer than 150,000 clones, roughly 70% of them seen just once; the ten biggest clones take up 0.75% to 0.9%. Sequencing was done on a sample of peripheral blood. These receptors all stem from a human donor with acute or convalescent COVID-19. The donor label of this sample is uncertain. CDR3s include the opening cysteine and the closing phenylalanine or tryptophan. The order of the fields is clone size, D gene, V gene, CDR3 length, J gene, CDR3 protein, CDR3 DNA. The D gene is left open where the match is weak. Only part of the rows carry a size: once, few, many, or a class if the clone is expanded.

clone size: -; D gene: -; V gene: TRBV30; CDR3 length: 14; J gene: TRBJ1-6; CDR3 protein: CAWSSGRGNSPLHF; CDR3 DNA: TGTGCCTGGAGTTCCGGGAGGGGGAATTCACCCCTCCACTTT
clone size: -; D gene: TRBD1; V gene: TRBV30; CDR3 length: 12; J gene: TRBJ1-2; CDR3 protein: CAWSGTGRRYTF; CDR3 DNA: TGTGCCTGGAGTGGGACAGGTCGGCGCTACACCTTC
clone size: -; D gene: TRBD1; V gene: TRBV2; CDR3 length: 13; J gene: TRBJ1-1; CDR3 protein: CASRGQANTEAFF; CDR3 DNA: TGTGCCAGCAGGGGACAGGCGAACACTGAAGCTTTCTTT
clone size: -; D gene: -; V gene: TRBV7-9; CDR3 length: 15; J gene: TRBJ1-4; CDR3 protein: CASSSRTVLSEKLFF; CDR3 DNA: TGTGCCAGCAGCTCCAGGACAGTACTGAGCGAAAAACTGTTTTTT
clone size: -; D gene: TRBD2; V gene: TRBV7-8; CDR3 length: 14; J gene: TRBJ2-5; CDR3 protein: CASSSHWGGETQYF; CDR3 DNA: TGTGCCAGCAGCAGTCACTGGGGGGGAGAGACCCAGTACTTC
clone size: many; D gene: -; V gene: TRBV30; CDR3 length: 13; J gene: TRBJ1-5; CDR3 protein: CAWSVGRDQPQHF; CDR3 DNA: TGTGCCTGGAGTGTCGGGCGGGATCAGCCCCAGCATTTT
clone size: few; D gene: -; V gene: TRBV27; CDR3 length: 14; J gene: TRBJ2-7; CDR3 protein: CASSLSTDSYEQYF; CDR3 DNA: TGTGCCAGCAGTTTATCCACAGACTCCTACGAGCAGTACTTC
clone size: -; D gene: TRBD1; V gene: TRBV20-1; CDR3 length: 14; J gene: TRBJ2-3; CDR3 protein: CSASGQELTDTQYF; CDR3 DNA: TGCAGTGCTAGTGGACAGGAGCTCACAGATACGCAGTATTTT
clone size: -; D gene: -; V gene: TRBV5-4; CDR3 length: 16; J gene: TRBJ2-6; CDR3 protein: CASSLDPATGANVLTF; CDR3 DNA: TGTGCCAGCAGCTTGGATCCGGCGACAGGGGCCAACGTCCTGACTTTC
clone size: few; D gene: -; V gene: TRBV7-9; CDR3 length: 15; J gene: TRBJ2-2; CDR3 protein: CASSFQGLTTGELFF; CDR3 DNA: TGTGCCAGCAGCTTTCAGGGACTTACCACCGGGGAGCTGTTTTTT
clone size: -; D gene: -; V gene: TRBV5-1; CDR3 length: 15; J gene: TRBJ1-5; CDR3 protein: CASRRDGYSNQPQHF; CDR3 DNA: TGCGCCAGTAGGAGGGACGGTTATAGCAATCAGCCCCAGCATTTT
clone size: -; D gene: -; V gene: TRBV6-5; CDR3 length: 13; J gene: TRBJ1-5; CDR3 protein: CASSLGAAWPQHF; CDR3 DNA: TGTGCCAGCAGTTTAGGGGCGGCGTGGCCCCAGCATTTT
clone size: -; D gene: TRBD1; V gene: TRBV6-5; CDR3 length: 14; J gene: TRBJ2-7; CDR3 protein: CASTHRDRGYEQYF; CDR3 DNA: TGTGCCAGCACTCACCGGGACAGGGGGTACGAGCAGTACTTC
clone size: -; D gene: TRBD1; V gene: TRBV3-1/TRBV3-2; CDR3 length: 14; J gene: TRBJ1-4; CDR3 protein: CASSGTGVNEKLFF; CDR3 DNA: TGTGCCAGCAGCGGGACAGGGGTTAATGAAAAACTGTTTTTT
clone size: few; D gene: TRBD2; V gene: TRBV5-6; CDR3 length: 12; J gene: TRBJ2-5; CDR3 protein: CASSFGLAGQYF; CDR3 DNA: TGTGCCAGCAGCTTTGGACTAGCGGGCCAGTACTTC
clone size: -; D gene: -; V gene: TRBV5-1; CDR3 length: 14; J gene: TRBJ1-3; CDR3 protein: CASSYGTPGNTIYF; CDR3 DNA: TGCGCCAGCAGCTACGGGACACCTGGAAACACCATATATTTT
clone size: -; D gene: -; V gene: TRBV7-2; CDR3 length: 14; J gene: TRBJ2-5; CDR3 protein: CASSLSRGQETQYF; CDR3 DNA: TGTGCCAGCAGCTTATCCAGGGGCCAAGAGACCCAGTACTTC
clone size: once; D gene: TRBD1; V gene: TRBV5-1; CDR3 length: 14; J gene: TRBJ1-4; CDR3 protein: CASSLGTGSEKLFF; CDR3 DNA: TGCGCCAGCAGCTTGGGGACAGGGAGTGAAAAACTGTTTTTT